This TCR beta chain is from a study of cytomegalovirus exposure and HLA in healthy donors (TCRdb year 2017). With respect to the entire study: An earlier analysis of some 500 of the donors reported 276 Gb of sequence data and 120 million or so unique TCR beta sequences from some 180 million T cells. An early release that covered around 590 HLA-typed donors contained approximately 300 gigabases of sequencing data and tens of millions of unique TCR sequences. The genetic ancestry cluster associated with self-reported Caucasian donors included about 84% of the roughly 400 genotyped donors. The study aimed to test whether signatures of past pathogen exposure could be identified by cataloging public T cell receptors. The T cell repertoires of 670 or so subjects were profiled by immunosequencing and related to cytomegalovirus serostatus. In addition to the first cohort of 666 subjects, a separate validation cohort of 130 or so different subjects was used. The study combined high-throughput TCR immunosequencing, statistical association of individual TCRs with disease status, and machine learning to predict cytomegalovirus infection status. A later analysis re-analyzed previously published TCR beta repertoires from hundreds of donors and added high-resolution HLA genotyping to study TCR occurrence patterns. The later analysis used no new phenotypic data to find candidate immune exposures, relying instead on TCR beta sequences and their occurrence across donors. An earlier analysis of 500 to 750 of the donors applied high-throughput TCR beta sequencing to assess whether each TCR beta V gene segment acted as functional or pseudogenic. Donor age, sex, ethnicity and CMV serostatus were compiled alongside the repertoire data. In a later genetic analysis, genome-wide SNP genotypes for about 55% of the roughly 670 donors were used, and that subset was treated as a discovery cohort. All discovery cohort repertoires had been generated on a single sequencing platform. HLA typing covered class I and class II loci at four-digit resolution. The number of donors typed differed by locus, with roughly 620-640 for A, B, C, DRB1 and DQB1, roughly 550 for DQA1, 600 to 610 for DPA1, and 400 to 490 for DPB1. A handful of DR-DQ haplotypes were handled as single units for association and clustering because linkage in the cohort was strong. Across some 400 genotyped donors of the cohort, an average of about 240,000 unique TCR beta nucleotide sequences per donor were sequenced, and approximately 17% of those sequences were non-productive.

Libraries were made using the immunoSEQ multiplex PCR assay. For the multiplex PCR, a mixture combining 60 forward primers for TCR Vbeta segments and 13 reverse primers for TCR Jbeta segments was used. Amplification of the CDR3 region of rearranged TCR beta genes was performed with a multiplex PCR assay on genomic DNA. Amplified TCR beta libraries were sequenced as 87-base-pair reads on the Illumina HiSeq System. The authors' analysis ran thus. In a later analysis, 70 million to 95 million unique TCR beta chains were counted across the roughly 670 repertoires, and about 10 million of these chains were shared by at least two donors. Raw reads were error-corrected and collapsed into unique sequences by a nearest-neighbor algorithm in which closely related sequences were merged to remove PCR and sequencing errors. Alignment of CDR3 sequences to IMGT reference sequences was used to assign V, D and J gene segments. For a sequence to be retained, a match of at least six nucleotides was required to both a V gene segment and a J gene segment. Rearrangements were called productive when the CDR3 lacked stop codons and stayed in frame with V and J; all others were non-productive. Following IMGT convention, CDR3 was defined as the stretch from the second conserved V-encoded cysteine up to the conserved J-encoded phenylalanine. The earlier analysis of 450 to 750 of the donors excluded any sequence lacking an unambiguous match to a single V gene segment. In an earlier analysis of several hundred of the donors, V segments were called functional above 56.7% productive rearrangements and were called segregating when the between-donor standard deviation exceeded 5%. To diagnose cytomegalovirus status from the catalog of TCR beta chain sequences, a statistical classification framework was built. V and J gene assignment, in a later analysis, came from comparing TCR nucleotide sequences with IMGT/GENE-DB human TR gene sequences. A later analysis assigned CDR3 sequences and most-parsimonious VDJ recombination scenarios with the TCRdist pipeline. In a later analysis, every TCR beta chain was defined by the combination of its CDR3 amino acid sequence and its V-gene family, and reads without a unique V-gene family were dropped. To address suspected cross-contamination and a sequencing artifact, a later analysis removed around 600 highly shared, low-generation-probability nucleotide sequences. In a later analysis, a clonal expansion index was calculated for each public chain from normalized within-repertoire ranks of inferred template counts. In a later analysis, generation probabilities were computed using a VDJ recombination model fitted to out-of-frame rearrangements, and the results were checked against IGoR. In a later analysis, hypergeometric tests were used to score TCR-TCR, TCR-HLA and TCR-CMV co-occurrence, with a repertoire-size bias correction applied to TCR pairs. In a later analysis, false discovery rates were estimated by permuting HLA or CMV assignments 20 times. In a later analysis, co-occurring TCRs were grouped using DBSCAN, and TCRdist sequence similarity was added for clustering within HLA-allele-positive subsets. Co-occurrence clustering excluded repertoires with fewer than 30,000 or more than 120,000 public chains, plus five with anomalous nucleotide sharing. TCRdb obtained this table from immuneACCESS and retained in-frame rearrangements with V and J assigned. These tables miss some clones; where compared with another copy, unresolved V genes account for less than half of the shortfall, and the remainder is unexplained. V and J calls and clone size are those listed in that table; D and trimming were worked out from the DNA. Here the sample has some 85,000 clones; about 79% occur a single time. Under 6% of the sample goes to the ten largest clones.

The cohort was made up of 500 to 800 healthy bone marrow donors. At the time of sampling, every cohort member was nominally healthy, though immune exposures that went unrecorded were likely present. The donor tested CMV seropositive, placing the donor among the approximately 290 seropositive members of the cohort. A peripheral blood sample was provided by each donor, and peripheral blood mononuclear cells were used for TCR beta sequencing. The Qiagen DNeasy Blood Extraction Kit was used to extract genomic DNA from the blood cell samples. There are a few counts of this clone. Its antigen target is currently unknown. Per-nucleotide qualities are absent, and no much larger clonotype sits a single base away. Trimming costs V 3 bases and J 9 bases, and their ends lie 15 bases apart. From a lookup of the germline V gene, CDR1 and CDR2 are SGHRS and YFSETQ. There are 13 amino acids in the CDR3, from cysteine to phenylalanine inclusive. Only CDR3 DNA is held: 39 bases, read in frame from base 1.

Findings and caveats that apply to the study as a whole: A later analysis reported that several top co-occurrence clusters appeared linked to parvovirus B19, influenza, CMV and Epstein-Barr virus. Three of the identified cytomegalovirus-associated TCR beta chains were confirmed in vitro to be specific for cytomegalovirus antigens. Broadly in line with IMGT annotations, most TCR beta V segments showed up in productive rearrangements about 90% or about 30% of the time in an earlier analysis of about 500 of the donors. Cytomegalovirus status was reported to be diagnosed by the classifier with high specificity and sensitivity in both the original and validation cohorts. A further reported finding was that TCR beta sequences accurately predicted the HLA-A and HLA-B alleles for most subjects in the first cohort. The cohort was sequenced for TCR beta chains only, and without alpha or paired-chain data the features that could be detected were limited. Because counts were too low, roughly 18 rarely observed V segments, including chromosome 9 orphons, were left out of the earlier analysis of 587 of the donors. In a later analysis, TCR association rates were found to vary across HLA loci, with the most associated TCRs seen for DRB1 alleles and the fewest for HLA-C alleles. Specific HLA alleles were associated with 15,000 to 20,000 TCR beta sequences at a false discovery rate of 0.05 in a later analysis. The study listed 150 to 200 TCR beta chains as associated with cytomegalovirus. The presence/absence analyses assumed that sequencing depth was roughly uniform across donors, and that assumption may not be true. Compared with the roughly 670-donor mean, donors in an Asian-associated ancestry cluster had fewer N-insertions in productive TCRs, according to a later genetic analysis. In a later analysis, HLA-associated TCR beta chains showed more clonal expansion and lower generation probabilities than non-associated chains that were equally common. A cluster of highly shared sequence variants was judged likely to be a technical artifact of the sequencing pipeline. A later analysis found that most CMV-associated TCR beta chains appeared HLA-restricted, with HLA associations seemingly driven largely by CMV exposure. Because the 87-base-pair reads could not distinguish some IMGT-functional V segments, including TRBV6-2 and TRBV6-3, those segments were excluded. The authors suggested that the approach could potentially be extended to other disease states and immunological phenotypes. When HLA alleles, especially DR and DQ, strongly co-occurred, attributing TCR associations to individual alleles was difficult. Most TCR sequences were seen in very few donors, while some public TCRs were found in many individuals. In a later genetic analysis, a missense DCLRE1C variant was associated with V-gene and J-gene trimming of TCR beta chains, and the association was replicated in an independent cohort. Correlated functional status among segregating V segments might be attributable to linkage disequilibrium, but an unknown experimental factor could not be ruled out. HLA typing was unavailable for some donors at each locus, so association tests used only the typed subset. Immune exposure information for the cohort was limited to CMV serostatus.

The TCR originated in a man between 18 and 29 years old in good health and CMV-seropositive. The sample taken for sequencing was PBMCs. Here the chain combines TRBV5-1 and TRBJ2-5; TRBD2 is perhaps the D gene, given 6 matching bases. The DNA reads TGCGCCAGCAGCTCTACAGACGGGACTTCCCAGTACTTC. Translation gives CASSSTDGTSQYF.